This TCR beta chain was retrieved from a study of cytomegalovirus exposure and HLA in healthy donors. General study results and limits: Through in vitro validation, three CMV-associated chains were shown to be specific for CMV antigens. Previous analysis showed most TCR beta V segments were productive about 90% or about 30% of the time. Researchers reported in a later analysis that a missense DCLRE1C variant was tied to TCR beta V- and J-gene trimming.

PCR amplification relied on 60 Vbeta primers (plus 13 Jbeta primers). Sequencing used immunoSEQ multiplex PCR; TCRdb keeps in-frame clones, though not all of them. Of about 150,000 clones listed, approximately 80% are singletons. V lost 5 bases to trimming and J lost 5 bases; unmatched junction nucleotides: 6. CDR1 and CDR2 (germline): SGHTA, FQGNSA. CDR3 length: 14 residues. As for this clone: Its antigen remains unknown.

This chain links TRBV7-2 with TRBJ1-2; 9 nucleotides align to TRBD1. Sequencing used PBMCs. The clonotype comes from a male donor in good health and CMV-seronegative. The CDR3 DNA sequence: TGTGCCAGCAGCCCCGGGACAGGGCTATATGGCTACACCTTC. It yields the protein CASSPGTGLYGYTF.